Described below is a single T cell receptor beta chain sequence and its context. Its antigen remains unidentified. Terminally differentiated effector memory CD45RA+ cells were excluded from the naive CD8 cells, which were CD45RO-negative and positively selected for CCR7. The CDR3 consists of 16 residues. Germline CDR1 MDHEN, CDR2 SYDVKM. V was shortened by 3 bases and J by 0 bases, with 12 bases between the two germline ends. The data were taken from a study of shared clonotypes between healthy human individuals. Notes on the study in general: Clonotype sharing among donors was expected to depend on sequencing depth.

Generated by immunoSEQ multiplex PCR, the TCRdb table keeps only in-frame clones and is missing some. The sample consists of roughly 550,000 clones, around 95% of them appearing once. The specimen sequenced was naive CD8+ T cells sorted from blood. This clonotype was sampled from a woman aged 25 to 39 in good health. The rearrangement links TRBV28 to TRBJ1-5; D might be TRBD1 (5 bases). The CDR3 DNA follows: TGTGCCAGCAGTTTGCTTTGGGGGTATAGCAATCAGCCCCAGCATTTT. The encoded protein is CASSLLWGYSNQPQHF.